This T cell receptor beta chain was sequenced for a study of T cells in localized non-small cell lung cancer. Overall study results and limits: When the top 100 tumor clones were examined, a median around 58 of them also appeared in the adjacent lung, which was paired and uninvolved.

Sequencing used immunoSEQ multiplex PCR; TCRdb keeps in-frame clones, though not all of them. The sample has about 91,000 clones, roughly 87% seen once. For this clone: Its antigen is unidentified.

This CDR3 comprises 14 residues. V was trimmed by 3 bases and J by 3 bases, leaving 11 bases between them. Looked up from germline, CDR1 is LNHDA and CDR2 is SQIVND (reference sequence). The input for sequencing was peripheral blood, taken before any cancer treatment. This TCR derives from a man aged 35-75 years with stage I squamous cell lung carcinoma. The chain has TRBV19 and TRBJ2-5; tentative D call: TRBD2 (6 bases). CDR3 nucleotide sequence: TGTGCCAGTAGTATCCAGGGAGGCAAAGAGACCCAGTACTTC. Its protein product is CASSIQGGKETQYF.